The clone carrying this T cell receptor beta chain was observed a handful of times. The data were obtained in a study of cytomegalovirus exposure and HLA in healthy donors. Amplification used 60 Vbeta primers and 13 Jbeta primers. Measured with immunoSEQ multiplex PCR; TCRdb has only the in-frame clones, and not every one. The sample includes 150,000 to 250,000 clones, around 80% of them seen just once. The germline CDR1 and CDR2 sequences are MDHEN and SYDVKM. CDR3 length: 14 amino acids. Trimming removed 2 bases from V and 6 bases from J, with 12 bases in between. The specimen sequenced was PBMCs. The TCR sequence derives from a young man in good health and CMV-seronegative. This sequence joins TRBV28 and TRBJ2-3, with TRBD2 as a possible D gene (6 bases). CDR3 DNA sequence: TGTGCCAGCAGTTTAATGGGCAGCGGGGATACGCAGTATTTT. Translating gives CASSLMGSGDTQYF.